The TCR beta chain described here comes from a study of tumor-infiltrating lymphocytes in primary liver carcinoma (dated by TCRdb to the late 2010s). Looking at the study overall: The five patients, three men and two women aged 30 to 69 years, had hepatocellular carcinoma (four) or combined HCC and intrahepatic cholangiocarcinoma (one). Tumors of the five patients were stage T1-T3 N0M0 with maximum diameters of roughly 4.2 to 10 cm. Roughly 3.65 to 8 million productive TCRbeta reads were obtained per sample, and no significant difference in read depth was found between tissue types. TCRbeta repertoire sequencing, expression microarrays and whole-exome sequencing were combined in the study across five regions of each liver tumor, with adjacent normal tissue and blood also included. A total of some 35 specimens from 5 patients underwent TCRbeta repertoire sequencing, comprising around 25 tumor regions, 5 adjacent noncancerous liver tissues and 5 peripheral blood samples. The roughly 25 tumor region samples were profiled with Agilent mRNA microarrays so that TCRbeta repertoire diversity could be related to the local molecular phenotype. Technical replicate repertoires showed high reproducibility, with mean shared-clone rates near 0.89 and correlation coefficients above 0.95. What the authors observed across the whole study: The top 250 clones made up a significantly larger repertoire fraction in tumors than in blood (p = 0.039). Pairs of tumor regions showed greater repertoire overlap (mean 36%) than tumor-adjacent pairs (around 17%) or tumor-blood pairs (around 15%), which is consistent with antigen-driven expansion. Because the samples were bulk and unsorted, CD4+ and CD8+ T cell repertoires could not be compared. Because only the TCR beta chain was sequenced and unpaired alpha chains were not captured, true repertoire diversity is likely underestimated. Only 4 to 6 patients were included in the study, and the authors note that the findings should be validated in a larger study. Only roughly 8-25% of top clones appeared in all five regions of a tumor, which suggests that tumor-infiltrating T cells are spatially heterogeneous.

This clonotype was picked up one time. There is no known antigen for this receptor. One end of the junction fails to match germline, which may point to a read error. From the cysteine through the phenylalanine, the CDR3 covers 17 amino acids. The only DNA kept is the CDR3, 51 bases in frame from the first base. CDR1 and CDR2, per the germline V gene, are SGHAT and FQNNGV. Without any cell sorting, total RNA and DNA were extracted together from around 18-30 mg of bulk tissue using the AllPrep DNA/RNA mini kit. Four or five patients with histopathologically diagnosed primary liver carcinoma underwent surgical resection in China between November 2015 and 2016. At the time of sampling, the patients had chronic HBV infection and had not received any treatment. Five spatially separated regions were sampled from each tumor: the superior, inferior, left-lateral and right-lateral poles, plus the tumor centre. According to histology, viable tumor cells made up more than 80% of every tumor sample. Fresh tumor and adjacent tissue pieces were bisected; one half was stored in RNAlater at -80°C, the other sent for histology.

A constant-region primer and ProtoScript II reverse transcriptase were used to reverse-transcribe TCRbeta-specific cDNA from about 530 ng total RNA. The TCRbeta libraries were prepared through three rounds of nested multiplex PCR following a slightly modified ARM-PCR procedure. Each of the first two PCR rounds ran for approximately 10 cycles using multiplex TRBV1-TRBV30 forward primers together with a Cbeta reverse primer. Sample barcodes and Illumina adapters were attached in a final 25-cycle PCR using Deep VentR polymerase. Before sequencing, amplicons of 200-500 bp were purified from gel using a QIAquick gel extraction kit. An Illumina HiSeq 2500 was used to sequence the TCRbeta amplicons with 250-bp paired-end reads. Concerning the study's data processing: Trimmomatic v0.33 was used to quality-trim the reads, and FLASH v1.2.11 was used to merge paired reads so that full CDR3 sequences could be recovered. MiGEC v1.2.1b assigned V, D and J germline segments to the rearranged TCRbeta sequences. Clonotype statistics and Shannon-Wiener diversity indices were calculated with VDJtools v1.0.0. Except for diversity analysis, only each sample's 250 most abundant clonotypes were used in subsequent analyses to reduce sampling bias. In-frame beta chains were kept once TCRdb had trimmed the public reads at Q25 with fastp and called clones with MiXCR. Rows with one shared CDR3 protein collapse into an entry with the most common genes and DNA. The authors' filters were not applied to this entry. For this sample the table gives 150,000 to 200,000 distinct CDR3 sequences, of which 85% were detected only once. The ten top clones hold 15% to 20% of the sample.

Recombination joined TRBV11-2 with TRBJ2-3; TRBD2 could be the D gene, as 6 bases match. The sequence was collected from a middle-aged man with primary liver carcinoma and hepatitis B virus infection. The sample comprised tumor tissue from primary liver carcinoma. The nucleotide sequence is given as TGTGCCAGCAGCTTAGAACCGGGGGAGACAAGCACGGATACGCAGTATTTT. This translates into CASSLEPGETSTDTQYF.